The 27 T cell receptor beta chains below all came from one sample that was sequenced in a study of cytomegalovirus exposure and HLA in healthy donors. This PCR relied on a set of 60 Vbeta primers and 13 Jbeta primers. Generated by immunoSEQ multiplex PCR, the TCRdb table keeps only in-frame clones and is missing some. The table has about 95,000 clones, over 70% seen once. The sample consisted of PBMCs. The receptor set was obtained from a woman between 40 and 55 years old in good health and CMV-seronegative.

The genes are TRBV6-5 and TRBJ1-1; the match to TRBD1 covers 9 bases. CDR1 and CDR2 (germline): MNHEY, SVGAGI. The CDR3 has 12 residues. After removal of 6 bases from V and 5 bases from J, the junction contained 1 base not matched to a gene. The CDR3 DNA is TGTGCCAGCAGGGGGACAGGGACTGAAGCTTTCTTT. This codes for CASRGTGTEAFF.

The gene calls are TRBV5-4 and TRBJ1-1; D unclear. V was pared by 4 bases and J by 0 bases, with 10 bases between. The CDR3 totals 14 residues. Germline values: CDR1 SGHNT, CDR2 YYREEE (reference sequence). The CDR3 here is CASSTVDLNTEAFF. In DNA, the CDR3 is TGTGCCAGCAGCACCGTAGATTTGAACACTGAAGCTTTCTTT.

The chain carries TRBV7-9 and TRBJ1-4, with D unresolved. The CDR3 covers 14 residues. Trimming pared 4 bases from V and 3 bases from J, leaving 9 bases between. Germline V gene lookup returns CDR1 SEHNR and CDR2 FQNEAQ (reference sequence). CDR3 region: CASSYREPNEKLFF. CDR3 DNA: TGTGCCAGCAGCTACCGGGAGCCTAATGAAAAACTGTTTTTT.

The chain combines TRBV7-9 with TRBJ2-3; TRBD2 matches 14 bases. Losses at the gene ends were 3 bases for V and 2 bases for J; bases not matched to a gene: 7. The CDR3 has 18 amino acids. The germline CDR1 and CDR2 sequences are SEHNR and FQNEAQ (reference sequence). The CDR3 bases are TGTGCCAGCAGCTTGACTAGCGGGGGGGCTTTTTACACAGATACGCAGTATTTT. This codes for CASSLTSGGAFYTDTQYF. Variable domain in full (rest from reference TRBV7-9 and TRBJ2-3): DTGVSQNPRHKITKRGQNVTFRCDPISEHNRLYWYRQTLGQGPEFLTYFQNEAQLEKSRLLSDRFSAERPKGSFSTLEIQRTEQGDSAMYLCASSLTSGGAFYTDTQYFGPGTRLTVL.

V gene TRBV27 combines with J gene TRBJ1-4; D uncertain. CDR1 and CDR2 from the germline V gene are MNHEY and SMNVEV (reference sequence). V was shortened by 2 bases and J by 5 bases, with 9 bases between the two germline ends. CDR3 length: 14 residues. The CDR3 loop reads CASSLGGRNEKLFF. The CDR3 nucleotides are TGTGCCAGCAGTTTAGGAGGACGGAATGAAAAACTGTTTTTT. The complete variable domain, with remaining parts taken from reference TRBV27 and TRBJ1-4, reads EAQVTQNPRYLITVTGKKLTVTCSQNMNHEYMSWYRQDPGLGLRQIYYSMNVEVTDKGDVPEGYKVSRKEKRNFPLILESPSPNQTSLYFCASSLGGRNEKLFFGSGTQLSVL.

V usage is TRBV5-8 and J usage is TRBJ2-2; 11 bases agree with TRBD1. CDR3 size: 13 residues. V lost 9 bases to trimming and J lost 4 bases; unmatched junction nucleotides: 2. Germline V gives CDR1 SGHTS, CDR2 YDEGEE. The DNA of the CDR3 is TGTGCCACCGGGACAGGGGGCACCGGGGAGCTGTTTTTT. Translation: CATGTGGTGELFF. Full variable domain (missing parts from reference TRBV5-8 and TRBJ2-2): EAGVTQSPTHLIKTRGQQATLRCSPISGHTSVYWYQQALGLGLQFLLWYDEGEERNRGNFPPRFSGRQFPNYSSELNVNALELEDSALYLCATGTGGTGELFFGEGSRLTVL.

The J gene is TRBJ1-1, the V gene TRBV6-4, with 7 bases matching TRBD1. The CDR3 covers 12 residues. V was clipped by 2 bases and J by 9 bases; unmatched bases: 3. Germline lookup yields CDR1 MRHNA and CDR2 SNTAGT. The CDR3 coding sequence is TGTGCCAGCAGTGACAGACAGGGAAAAGCTTTCTTT. Its protein is CASSDRQGKAFF.

The chain links TRBV5-1 to TRBJ2-1; 7 bases are shared with TRBD2. The CDR3 contains 18 residues. V trimming: 0 bases; J trimming: 0 bases; junction bases outside the gene matches: 9. Looked up from germline, CDR1 is SGHRS and CDR2 is YFSETQ. The CDR3 loop is CASSLEGPTSDSYNEQFF. CDR3 sequence (DNA): TGCGCCAGCAGCTTGGAGGGCCCCACTAGCGACTCCTACAATGAGCAGTTCTTC.

V gene TRBV7-3 combines with J gene TRBJ2-1; 7 bases fit TRBD2. This CDR3 is built from 13 residues. The junction had 9 bases not matched to a gene; V was cut back by 4 bases and J by 12 bases. Germline V lookup: CDR1 SGHTA, CDR2 FQGTGA. In DNA, the CDR3 is TGTGCCAGCAGCTCCCGGGGGAGGGAGGGGCAGTTCTTC. Its protein product is CASSSRGREGQFF.

The chain uses TRBV7-8 and TRBJ1-1; D may be TRBD1 (5 bases). Trimming left V 5 bases short and J 0 bases short, with 16 bases between. The germline V gene has CDR1 SGHVS and CDR2 FQNEAQ. CDR3 length: 16 residues. CDR3 nucleotides: TGTGCCAGCAGCCATCGTAAAACAGGAATGAACACTGAAGCTTTCTTT. The encoded protein is CASSHRKTGMNTEAFF.

CDR3 DNA: TGTGCCAGTAGTACTACAGGGTTCGACACTGAAGCTTTCTTT. Translation gives CASSTTGFDTEAFF. J is TRBJ1-1 and V is TRBV19; maybe TRBD1 (6 bases). V lost 4 bases, J lost 3 bases, and 12 bases lay in between. The CDR3 runs to 14 residues. Germline V lookup: CDR1 LNHDA, CDR2 SQIVND (reference sequence).

The CDR3 sequence: CASSDPTGPHQETQYF. In DNA, the CDR3 is TGTGCCAGCAGTGATCCGACAGGGCCCCACCAAGAGACCCAGTACTTC. This chain links TRBV9 with TRBJ2-5; 7 nucleotides line up with TRBD1. Germline values: CDR1 SGDLS, CDR2 YYNGEE. The length of the CDR3 is 16 residues. V gave up 5 bases and J gave up 0 bases; unmatched junction bases: 10.

This clone was counted once. The genes are TRBV18 and TRBJ2-2; 10 bases match TRBD2. Germline CDR1 is KGHSH and CDR2 is LQKENI. The V segment lost 1 base and the J segment 0 bases; nucleotides outside the gene matches: 8. The CDR3 consists of 19 residues. The DNA of the CDR3 is TGTGCCAGCTCACCACTGGCGCTAGCGGGGGCCACGAACACCGGGGAGCTGTTTTTT. Protein sequence: CASSPLALAGATNTGELFF.

Here the CDR3 reads CASSYPTENSPLHF. The CDR3 nucleotides read TGTGCCAGCAGTTACCCCACAGAGAATTCACCCCTCCACTTT. The J gene is TRBJ1-6, the V gene TRBV6-6; D unclear. Trimming left V 2 bases short and J 7 bases short, with 9 bases between. CDR3 length equals 14 residues. Germline CDR1 reads MNHNY; CDR2 reads SVGAGI (reference sequence).

CDR3 DNA sequence: TGTGCCAGCAGCCGGGACAGGGTGACTGAAGCTTTCTTT. Protein product: CASSRDRVTEAFF. The V gene is TRBV27, the J gene TRBJ1-1; 9 positions match TRBD1. Germline assignment: CDR1 MNHEY and CDR2 SMNVEV (reference sequence). Trimming at V came to 6 bases and at J to 5 bases, leaving 4 bases not matched to a gene. This CDR3 spans 13 amino acids.

This clone was counted a few times. The V and J genes are TRBV5-1 and TRBJ1-2; 7 nucleotides agree with TRBD1. With 0 bases clipped from V and 2 bases from J, the junction kept 1 base outside the gene matches. Germline V CDR1 and CDR2: SGHRS, YFSETQ. The CDR3 is made up of 14 amino acids. The CDR3 here is CASSLDRGNYGYTF. The CDR3 nucleotides are TGCGCCAGCAGCTTGGACAGGGGAAACTATGGCTACACCTTC.

The chain couples TRBV5-1 to TRBJ1-4, with a tentative D call TRBD1 (5 bases). Germline assignment: CDR1 SGHRS and CDR2 YFSETQ. The V gene lost 5 bases and the J gene lost 8 bases, with 25 bases spanning the gap. This CDR3 has 17 residues. CDR3 residues: CASSRRQFQPKGEKLFF. The CDR3, as DNA: TGCGCCAGCAGTCGTCGACAGTTTCAACCCAAGGGGGAAAAACTGTTTTTT.

The genes are TRBV30 and TRBJ1-6; 8 bases line up with TRBD1. CDR1 and CDR2 from the germline V gene are GTSNPN and SVGIG (reference sequence). The trim removed 4 bases at V and 6 bases at J, leaving 8 bases unmatched. The CDR3 has 15 amino acids. CDR3 sequence reads: CAWTLDRGFNSPLHF. The CDR3 DNA sequence: TGTGCCTGGACCCTCGACAGGGGATTTAATTCACCCCTCCACTTT.

This clone was recorded only once. The chain is built from TRBV15 and TRBJ1-4; D is unresolved. V gave up 1 base and J gave up 8 bases, with 20 bases separating them. The CDR3 has 17 amino acids. Germline loops: CDR1 LNHNV, CDR2 YYDKDF (reference sequence). The CDR3 is CATSRAGRGMFGEKLFF. CDR3 in DNA: TGTGCCACCAGCAGAGCCGGTCGGGGAATGTTCGGGGAAAAACTGTTTTTT.

V gene TRBV4-1 combines with J gene TRBJ2-7, with D tentatively TRBD1 (5 bases). Germline CDR1 MGHRA, CDR2 YSYEKL. V dropped 3 bases and J dropped 1 base, with 13 bases sitting between them. The CDR3 totals 15 residues. The CDR3 region is CASSQTAHGSYEQYF. CDR3 nucleotide sequence: TGCGCCAGCAGCCAGACAGCCCACGGGTCCTACGAGCAGTACTTC.

The genes are TRBV5-1 and TRBJ2-7; TRBD1 agrees at 9 bases. Germline loops: CDR1 SGHRS, CDR2 YFSETQ. The CDR3 runs to 12 residues. Losses at the gene ends were 7 bases for V and 1 base for J; bases not matched to a gene: 0. CDR3 protein: CASGQGSYEQYF. The DNA for the CDR3 is TGCGCCAGCGGACAGGGGTCCTACGAGCAGTACTTC.

The count of this clone is one. The chain employs TRBV6-5 and TRBJ1-6, with TRBD1 matching over 10 bases. The V and J ends lost 8 bases and 8 bases, in that order; junction bases with no gene match: 6. CDR1 is MNHEY, CDR2 SVGAGI, per germline. The CDR3 runs 14 residues. The CDR3 here is CASGPGQGYSPLHF. As DNA, the CDR3 is TGTGCCAGCGGTCCGGGACAGGGGTATTCACCCCTCCACTTT.

This chain joins TRBV7-8 and TRBJ2-7; 7 nucleotides align to TRBD2. J was trimmed by 4 bases and V by 5 bases; bases with no gene match: 8. The CDR3 length is 14 residues. The germline CDR1 and CDR2 sequences are SGHVS and FQNEAQ. CDR3 residues: CASSLQGGPYEQYF. In DNA, the CDR3 is TGTGCCAGCAGCCTTCAGGGAGGGCCTTACGAGCAGTACTTC.

The rearrangement joins TRBV7-3 to TRBJ2-2, with TRBD1 as a possible D gene (5 bases). Germline values: CDR1 SGHTA, CDR2 FQGTGA. CDR3 length: 15 amino acids. V dropped 3 bases and J dropped 1 base, with 9 bases sitting between them. The CDR3 protein is CASSLGQVNTGELFF. In DNA form, the CDR3 reads TGTGCCAGCAGCTTGGGGCAGGTGAACACCGGGGAGCTGTTTTTT. Together with reference TRBV7-3 and TRBJ2-2, the CDR3 gives the full variable domain: GAGVSQTPSNKVTEKGKYVELRCDPISGHTALYWYRQSLGQGPEFLIYFQGTGAADDSGLPNDRFFAVRPEGSVSTLKIQRTERGDSAVYLCASSLGQVNTGELFFGEGSRLTVL.

This chain links TRBV10-3 with TRBJ1-1; TRBD1 matches 7 bases. Germline-derived CDR1 and CDR2 are ENHRY and SYGVKD. V was pared by 5 bases and J by 2 bases, with 5 bases of the junction left unmatched. CDR3 length: 14 residues. The CDR3 protein is CAISQGQDNTEAFF. CDR3 DNA: TGTGCCATCAGTCAAGGACAGGATAACACTGAAGCTTTCTTT.

This chain links TRBV21-1 with TRBJ1-2; TRBD1 is the table's D call and was not checked against the DNA. TRBV21-1 constitutes a pseudogene. The CDR3 loop spans 16 amino acids. CDR3: CASSKKSDRKYYGYTF. The DNA of the CDR3 is TGTGCCAGCAGCAAAAAGTCGGACAGGAAATACTATGGCTACACCTTC.

The chain couples TRBV14 to TRBJ2-3, with a weak D call TRBD1 (5 bases). CDR1 and CDR2 from the germline V gene are SGHDN and FVKESK. V lost 0 bases to trimming and J lost 0 bases, with 16 bases between them. The CDR3 consists of 18 residues. The DNA of the CDR3 is TGTGCCAGCAGCCAAGATCTGTATGAGACAGCTAGCACAGATACGCAGTATTTT. This encodes CASSQDLYETASTDTQYF.